The T cell receptor (beta chain) described here comes from a study of CD8 T cells in ankylosing spondylitis. This clonotype was counted a few times. What it binds is not known. MiXCR, run by TCRdb on the 5' RACE reads, gives a single entry per CDR3 protein. Counted here are a few hundred thousand distinct CDR3 sequences, about a fifth occurring once; the ten biggest clones make up 15% to 20%. Study-level results: Seemingly distinctive of ankylosing spondylitis blood was a TCR beta motif formed by eight highly homologous variants.

This clonotype was obtained from a male donor with ankylosing spondylitis. Sequenced sample: blood, either unsorted or a sorted T cell fraction (not recorded which).

The CDR3 protein is CASSEDSYGNQPQHF. The DNA for the CDR3 is TGTGCCAGCAGCGAAGACAGTTACGGCAATCAGCCCCAGCATTTT. J is TRBJ1-5 and V is TRBV7-9, with D tentatively TRBD1 (5 bases). This CDR3 contains 15 residues. CDR1 is SEHNR and CDR2 is FQNEAQ in the germline V gene (reference sequence). The V gene lost 5 bases and the J gene lost 2 bases, with 13 bases spanning the gap.